Listed below are T cell receptor beta chains from one sample, sequenced in a study of T cell changes during pregnancy in multiple sclerosis. Profiled with immunoSEQ multiplex PCR; TCRdb holds only in-frame clones, not every one. This sample has around 30,000 clones; roughly 90% occur once, and the top ten carry roughly 4%. Sequences were derived from CD8+ T cells from peripheral blood mononuclear cells, sampled in the third trimester of pregnancy. Every receptor here comes from a female donor with multiple sclerosis, enrolled in a pregnancy study. Both conserved end residues are part of each CDR3. D genes are given only for firm matches. Not every row has a clone size; where given, it reads once, few, many or a size class.

v_gene	d_gene	abundance	j_gene	CDR3aa	CDR3nt
TRBV6-4	-	few	TRBJ1-1	CASSDTENTEAFF	TGTGCCAGCAGTGACACAGAGAACACTGAAGCTTTCTTT
TRBV6-5	-	-	TRBJ2-3	CASTLIGTDTQYF	TGTGCCAGCACCTTGATCGGGACAGATACGCAGTATTTT
TRBV19	TRBD1	-	TRBJ1-5	CASKATGGNQPQHF	TGTGCCAGTAAAGCCACAGGGGGCAATCAGCCCCAGCATTTT
TRBV12-5	TRBD1	-	TRBJ2-5	CASGLFTGGVETQYF	TGTGCTAGTGGTTTGTTTACAGGGGGTGTGGAGACCCAGTACTTC
TRBV4-3	TRBD1	-	TRBJ1-1	CASSPIKGARTEAFF	TGCGCCAGCAGCCCGATCAAGGGGGCGCGAACTGAAGCTTTCTTT
TRBV5-8	TRBD1	-	TRBJ1-1	CASSGTVNTEAFF	TGTGCCAGCAGCGGGACAGTGAACACTGAAGCTTTCTTT
TRBV4-1	TRBD2	-	TRBJ2-3	CASSQERGGEDTQYF	TGCGCCAGCAGCCAGGAGCGGGGGGGCGAAGATACGCAGTATTTT
TRBV11-1	TRBD2	-	TRBJ2-7	CASSLQSGGFYEQYF	TGTGCCAGCAGCTTACAAAGCGGGGGGTTCTACGAGCAGTACTTC
TRBV5-4	-	-	TRBJ2-5	CASSSGLSQETQYF	TGTGCCAGCAGCTCGGGACTTTCCCAAGAGACCCAGTACTTC
TRBV29-1	TRBD1	-	TRBJ2-2	CSGQGWAGELFF	TGCAGCGGACAGGGCTGGGCCGGGGAGCTGTTTTTT
TRBV4-1	-	-	TRBJ2-7	CASSQDSLAGYEQYF	TGCGCCAGCAGCCAAGATTCCCTAGCCGGGTACGAGCAGTACTTC
TRBV9	-	once	TRBJ1-5	CASSLGGSNQPQHF	TGTGCCAGCAGCCTAGGCGGTAGCAATCAGCCCCAGCATTTT
TRBV4-3	-	few	TRBJ1-1	CASSQGGVPQAFF	TGCGCCAGCAGCCAAGGGGGGGTCCCCCAAGCTTTCTTT
TRBV2	-	-	TRBJ1-6	CASTGQPNSPLHF	TGTGCCAGCACAGGACAGCCGAATTCACCCCTCCACTTT
TRBV9	-	-	TRBJ2-7	CASSGPLERPYEQYF	TGTGCCAGCAGCGGTCCTCTAGAGCGCCCCTACGAGCAGTACTTC
TRBV5-6	TRBD1	-	TRBJ1-4	CASSLGTGAGEKLFF	TGTGCCAGCAGCTTGGGGACAGGGGCGGGTGAAAAACTGTTTTTT
TRBV10-1	TRBD2	-	TRBJ2-2	CASSESRTRRTGELFF	TGCGCCAGCAGTGAGTCGAGGACTAGGCGCACCGGGGAGCTGTTTTTT
TRBV6-5	-	-	TRBJ2-2	CASARITGELFF	TGTGCCAGCGCCAGGATTACCGGGGAGCTGTTTTTT
TRBV19	-	-	TRBJ1-1	CASSMGGDFTEAFF	TGTGCCAGTAGTATGGGGGGTGATTTCACTGAAGCTTTCTTT
TRBV29-1	-	once	TRBJ1-2	CSVGAGSDYGYTF	TGCAGCGTTGGTGCAGGTTCAGACTATGGCTACACCTTC
TRBV30	-	-	TRBJ1-4	CAWRHSPNEKLFF	TGTGCCTGGAGGCACAGCCCTAATGAAAAACTGTTTTTT
TRBV4-3	TRBD2	-	TRBJ2-2	CASSEIAGGITGELFF	TGCGCCAGCAGCGAAATAGCGGGGGGGATCACCGGGGAGCTGTTTTTT
TRBV4-1	-	-	TRBJ1-2	CASSPGRGSWYGYTF	TGCGCCAGCAGCCCAGGACGGGGTTCCTGGTATGGCTACACCTTC